This T cell receptor beta chain was recorded in a study of regulatory T cells in long-lasting Graves disease. This clonotype occurred a few times. CDR3 regions were amplified by Arm-PCR using iRepertoire HTBI primers to build TCR beta libraries. TCRdb passed the multiplex PCR reads through MiXCR, listing each CDR3 protein once. This sample has about 220,000 distinct CDR3 sequences, with approximately 18% found just once. The time point: newly diagnosed GD, antithyroid drugs for less than 3 months. PBMCs provided the RNA from which the TCR library was made. An endocrinology unit in Xi'an, China, supplied the patients. Unmatched junction bases numbered 8, after V lost 4 bases and J lost 0 bases. The CDR3 spans 18 residues. The germline CDR1 and CDR2 sequences are SGHTS and YDEGEE. This sample also belongs to another study, concerning T cells in Graves' hyperthyroidism and ophthalmopathy.

Here the sequenced sample was peripheral blood mononuclear cells (PBMCs), taken at new diagnosis, from a patient treated with antithyroid drugs. This sequence was found in a woman in her 30s with Graves disease. The rearrangement uses TRBV5-8 and TRBJ1-5; 12 bases are shared with TRBD1. The CDR3 region is CASSDPGQGAYSNQPQHF. The CDR3 bases are TGTGCCAGCAGCGATCCGGGACAGGGGGCCTATAGCAATCAGCCCCAGCATTTT.